One and the same sample provided the 9 T cell receptor beta chains below, sequenced in a study of OX40 agonist ivuxolimab in advanced cancers. Assay used: immunoSEQ multiplex PCR; TCRdb lists only in-frame clones, some missing. The table records fewer than 40,000 clones, more than 70% of them present only once. Here the sequenced sample was CD4+ or CD8+ T cells sorted from blood, taken in a trial of the OX40 agonist ivuxolimab. These receptors originate from an adult with an advanced solid tumor such as melanoma, head and neck, liver or kidney cancer.

The chain is built from TRBV4-1 and TRBJ2-1, with 8 bases fitting TRBD2. The ends lost 0 bases at V and 6 bases at J; junction bases unmatched: 7. This CDR3 contains 16 residues. In germline, CDR1 is MGHRA, CDR2 YSYEKL. CDR3 sequence (DNA): TGCGCCAGCAGCCAAGAGACGCGCGGGGGGCCCAATGAGCAGTTCTTC. This encodes CASSQETRGGPNEQFF.

There are a few counts of this clone. V is TRBV27 and J is TRBJ2-3; 12 nucleotides line up with TRBD2. In germline, CDR1 is MNHEY, CDR2 SMNVEV (reference sequence). The junction had 9 bases not matched to a gene; V was cut back by 3 bases and J by 5 bases. This CDR3 is 17 amino acids long. The CDR3 loop is CASSFSQTSGGLDTQYF. The CDR3 nucleotides read TGTGCCAGCAGTTTCTCTCAGACTAGCGGGGGATTAGATACGCAGTATTTT.

The chain couples TRBV7-2 to TRBJ2-5; D is uncertain. In germline, CDR1 is SGHTA, CDR2 FQGNSA. The CDR3 runs to 13 residues. V lost 5 bases and J 7 bases, leaving 14 bases between the germline ends. The CDR3 sequence: CASSKERRTTQYF. CDR3 nucleotide sequence: TGTGCCAGCAGCAAAGAACGCAGGACGACCCAGTACTTC.

The count of this clone is one. The chain employs TRBV2 and TRBJ2-7; D call uncertain. The germline V gene encodes CDR1 SNHLY and CDR2 FYNNEI. This CDR3 spans 12 amino acids. V gave up 3 bases and J gave up 1 base, with 4 bases separating them. CDR3 residues: CASSDGSYEQYF. CDR3 coding DNA: TGTGCCAGCAGTGACGGGTCCTACGAGCAGTACTTC.

V gene TRBV11-2 combines with J gene TRBJ2-5, with TRBD2 identical over 14 bases. This CDR3 has 18 residues. The trim removed 5 bases at V and 3 bases at J, leaving 11 bases unmatched. Germline values: CDR1 SGHAT, CDR2 FQNNGV. The CDR3 spells CASSPEGLAGETEETQYF. As DNA, the CDR3 is TGTGCCAGCAGCCCAGAGGGACTAGCGGGGGAAACTGAAGAGACCCAGTACTTC.

Here the CDR3 reads CASSVDIGSNQPQHF. The CDR3 DNA reads as TGTGCCAGCAGTGTGGACATAGGAAGCAATCAGCCCCAGCATTTT. The chain recombines TRBV2 with TRBJ1-5, with a possible D match to TRBD1 (5 bases). The V gene lost 4 bases and the J gene lost 1 base, with 11 bases spanning the gap. The CDR3 spans 15 residues. Germline CDR1 is SNHLY and CDR2 is FYNNEI.

The rearrangement links TRBV10-2 to TRBJ2-5; no definite D call. The V end was cut by 2 bases, the J end by 5 bases, with 6 bases between. Germline V gives CDR1 WSHSY, CDR2 SAAADI. The CDR3 extends over 12 amino acids. CDR3 sequence (DNA): TGCGCCAGCAGTGAGGGGCGTGAGACCCAGTACTTC. It yields the protein CASSEGRETQYF.

This sequence joins TRBV9 and TRBJ2-7; a possible D gene is TRBD2 (6 bases). Trimming removed 5 bases from V and 0 bases from J, with 15 bases in between. In germline, CDR1 is SGDLS, CDR2 YYNGEE. The CDR3 totals 15 residues. Written as DNA, the CDR3 is TGTGCCAGCAGTGGAAGCGGGTCTAGCTCCTACGAGCAGTACTTC. Protein: CASSGSGSSSYEQYF.

This rearrangement joins TRBV7-9 to TRBJ2-1; D is undetermined. There are 17 residues in the CDR3. V was clipped by 5 bases and J by 2 bases, with 19 bases between them. The germline V gene encodes CDR1 SEHNR and CDR2 FQNEAQ (reference sequence). The CDR3 bases are TGTGCCAGCAGCAATGAACTCTTTTTATTAGCCTACAATGAGCAGTTCTTC. Amino acid sequence: CASSNELFLLAYNEQFF.